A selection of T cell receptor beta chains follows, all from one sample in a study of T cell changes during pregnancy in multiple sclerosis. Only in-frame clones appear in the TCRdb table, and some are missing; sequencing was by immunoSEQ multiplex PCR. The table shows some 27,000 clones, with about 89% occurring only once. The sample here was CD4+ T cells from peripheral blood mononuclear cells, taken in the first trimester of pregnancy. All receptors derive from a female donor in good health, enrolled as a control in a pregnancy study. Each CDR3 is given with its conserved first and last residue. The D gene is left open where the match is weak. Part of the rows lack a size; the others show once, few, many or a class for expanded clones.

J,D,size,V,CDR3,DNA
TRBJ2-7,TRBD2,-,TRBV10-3,CAISGVGLLAGRDEQYF,TGTGCCATCTCTGGGGTAGGATTACTAGCGGGGAGGGACGAGCAGTACTTC
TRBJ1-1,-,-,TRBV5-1,CASSSLPLINTEAFF,TGCGCCAGCAGCTCCCTACCACTAATTAACACTGAAGCTTTCTTT
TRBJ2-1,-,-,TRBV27,CASSFRRLSGYSYNEQFF,TGTGCCAGCAGTTTCCGCCGACTCAGCGGGTACTCCTACAATGAGCAGTTCTTC
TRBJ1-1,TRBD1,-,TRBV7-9,CASSSQGAGTEAFF,TGTGCCAGCAGCTCACAGGGGGCAGGGACTGAAGCTTTCTTT
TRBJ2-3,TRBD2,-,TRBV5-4,CASSHLSGGLTDTQYF,TGTGCCAGCAGCCATCTGAGCGGGGGTCTCACAGATACGCAGTATTTT
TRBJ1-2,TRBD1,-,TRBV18,CASSPALFNTGDYGYTF,TGTGCCAGCTCACCCGCCCTTTTCAACACAGGGGACTATGGCTACACCTTC
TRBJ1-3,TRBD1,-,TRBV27,CASSPESGTGNTIYF,TGTGCCAGCAGTCCTGAATCCGGGACAGGGAACACCATATATTTT
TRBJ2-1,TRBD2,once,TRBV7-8,CASARGGNEQFF,TGTGCCAGCGCACGGGGGGGCAATGAGCAGTTCTTC
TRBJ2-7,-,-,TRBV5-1,CASSLESGPYEQYF,TGCGCCAGCAGCTTGGAATCTGGGCCCTACGAGCAGTACTTC
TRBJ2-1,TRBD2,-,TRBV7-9,CASAGGIKGLAEIYNEQFF,TGTGCCAGCGCGGGGGGGATTAAGGGCCTAGCGGAAATCTACAATGAGCAGTTCTTC
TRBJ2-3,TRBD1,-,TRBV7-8,CASSWRPQGALGDTQYF,TGTGCCAGCAGCTGGCGACCTCAGGGGGCGCTTGGCGATACGCAGTATTTT
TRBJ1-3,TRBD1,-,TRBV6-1,CASSEGIGGGGNTIYF,TGTGCCAGCAGTGAAGGAATAGGGGGCGGAGGAAACACCATATATTTT
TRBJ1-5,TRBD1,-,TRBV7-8,CASSPQGDQPQHF,TGTGCCAGCAGTCCTCAGGGGGATCAGCCCCAGCATTTT
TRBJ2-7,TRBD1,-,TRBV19,CASIIPLPSDRGREQYF,TGTGCCAGTATAATCCCACTGCCCTCTGACAGGGGGCGCGAGCAGTACTTC
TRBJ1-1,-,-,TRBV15,CATSRDRPGDEAFF,TGTGCCACCAGCAGAGATAGGCCCGGAGATGAAGCTTTCTTT
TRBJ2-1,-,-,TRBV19,CASSIGHSNNEQFF,TGTGCCAGTAGTATCGGCCACAGCAACAATGAGCAGTTCTTC
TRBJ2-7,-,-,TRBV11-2,CASNPLGGGNEQYF,TGTGCCAGCAACCCCCTTGGAGGGGGCAACGAGCAGTACTTC
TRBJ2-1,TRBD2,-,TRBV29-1,CSVEDSSGGPSSYNEQFF,TGCAGCGTTGAAGATTCTAGCGGGGGGCCAAGCTCCTACAATGAGCAGTTCTTC
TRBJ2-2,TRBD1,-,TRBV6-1,CATTGAYDTGELFF,TGTGCCACCACAGGGGCGTACGACACCGGGGAGCTGTTTTTT
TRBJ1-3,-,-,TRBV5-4,CASSFLGGDTIYF,TGTGCCAGCAGCTTTTTGGGGGGTGACACCATATATTTT
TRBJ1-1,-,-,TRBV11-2,CASSLVAGGHQLNTEAFF,TGTGCCAGCAGCTTAGTCGCGGGGGGCCACCAGCTTAACACTGAAGCTTTCTTT
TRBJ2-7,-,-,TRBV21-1,CASSKGPGTSGRRNEQYF,TGTGCCAGCAGCAAAGGCCCGGGGACTAGCGGGAGGAGGAACGAGCAGTACTTC